A single T cell receptor beta chain is shown here with its context. The antigen this receptor binds is unknown. Base qualities are not provided; no much larger clone lies one nucleotide away. TCRbeta CDR3 regions were amplified from genomic DNA using the immunoSEQ Assay, a bias-controlled multiplex PCR. As for how the authors treated the data: The number of nucleated cells in each sample was estimated from the amplification of reference gene primers within the assay. To quantify the absolute abundance of each unique TCRbeta CDR3 rearrangement, sequence reads were collapsed and filtered. For each sample, productive Simpson clonality was calculated as the square root of Simpson's diversity index over productive rearrangements. The table comes from immuneACCESS by way of TCRdb, which keeps in-frame sequences with V and J called. Part of the clones is missing from these tables; in studies checked, under half for an unresolved V gene and the rest for unknown reasons. The DNA was the basis for D and trimming; V, J and clone size are from that table. The sample contains 150,000 to 200,000 clones, about 88% of them found a single time. The top ten clonotypes cover roughly 2.9% of the sample.

This sample is drawn from a study of blood T cell repertoires in COVID-19 (dated by TCRdb to 2020 to 2022). For the study in its entirety: Collaborator samples came from the United States, Italy and Spain and covered acute and convalescent phases of COVID-19. The samples were drawn from two sources: the first 160 participants of the ongoing ImmuneRACE study, and 1,000 to 1,500 subjects contributed by 6 global collaborators. The sample metadata nearly always contained a de-identified subject ID, COVID-19 status, age in years and sex. Deeply sampled blood TCRbeta repertoires from subjects exposed to, actively infected with, or recovered from COVID-19 were included in the dataset. Where available, HLA class I and class II types were obtained from metadata supplied by the sample provider rather than from assay-based typing. The repertoires were made available in a free public database intended to serve as a resource for research on the immune response to SARS-CoV-2. The prospective study material was composed of cDNA or gDNA derived from T cells, B-cell-depleted T cells, or PBMCs.

The germline V gene gives CDR1 as MGHDK and CDR2 as SYGVNS. CDR3 length: 14 amino acids, cysteine to phenylalanine. CDR3 DNA only is kept here, 42 bases in frame from base 1. Trimming at the junction amounts to 0 bases on V and 2 bases on J, and the germline ends lie 7 bases apart. The collaborating institutions used their own protocols to collect whole blood in K2EDTA tubes. For TCRbeta analysis, collaborator samples were shipped as frozen whole blood, as isolated PBMCs, or as DNA extracted from either sample type. General study outcomes and caveats: Clinical and demographic metadata were provided uncurated, with the amount varying by source and participant.

This clonotype was obtained from a woman in her thirties with active or convalescent COVID-19. The sequencing input was peripheral blood. The V and J segments used are TRBV25-1 and TRBJ2-5; no D gene is confidently identified. This receptor has the CDR3 CASSEYGPQETQYF. The nucleotide sequence is given as TGTGCCAGCAGTGAATATGGGCCTCAAGAGACCCAGTACTTC.